Listed below are T cell receptor beta chains from one sample, sequenced in a study of blood T cell dynamics during melanoma immunotherapy. Assay: immunoSEQ multiplex PCR; the TCRdb copy retains only in-frame clones and omits some. The table includes 9,700 or so clones, around nine tenths detected once. The material sequenced was blood, taken from a patient treated with checkpoint blockade. These receptors were obtained from a human donor with melanoma. The CDR3 runs from the conserved cysteine through the conserved F or W. Fields, in order: V gene, D gene, J gene, clone size, CDR3 DNA, CDR3 protein. A D gene is named only where the DNA matches it firmly. Some rows mark clone size as missing; the rest say once, few, many or name a class of expanded clone.

V: TRBV29-1
D: TRBD1
J: TRBJ2-1
size: NA
DNA: TGCAGCGTTGGTGGACAGGCTAGGATTGGGCAGTTCTTC
CDR3: CSVGGQARIGQFF

V: TRBV28
D: NA
J: TRBJ2-3
size: NA
DNA: TGTGCCAGCAGTCCCCGGGGGCGGGGGAGCACAGATACGCAGTATTTT
CDR3: CASSPRGRGSTDTQYF

V: TRBV7-9
D: NA
J: TRBJ2-7
size: few
DNA: TGTGCCAGCCCGCCCGGGGTAGCGGTCTCCTACGAGCAGTACTTC
CDR3: CASPPGVAVSYEQYF

V: TRBV4-2
D: NA
J: TRBJ2-4
size: NA
DNA: TGTGCCAGCAGCTTGGCGGGCCTAAACATTCAGTACTTC
CDR3: CASSLAGLNIQYF

V: TRBV4-1
D: NA
J: TRBJ2-7
size: NA
DNA: TGCGCCAGCAGCCAAGATGTCATAACCTACGAGTGGCAGTACTTC
CDR3: CASSQDVITYEWQYF

V: TRBV7-8
D: TRBD2
J: TRBJ2-2
size: once
DNA: TGTGCCAGCAGCTTGCGACTAGCGGGAGGTGGCGGGGAGCTGTTTTTT
CDR3: CASSLRLAGGGGELFF

V: TRBV5-1
D: NA
J: TRBJ2-3
size: NA
DNA: TGCGCCAGCGGGGGGGCTAGCGGCGCAGATACGCAGTATTTT
CDR3: CASGGASGADTQYF

V: TRBV11-2
D: NA
J: TRBJ1-2
size: NA
DNA: TGTGCCAGCAGCTTAACCCCCAGGACAGCCAACTATGGCTACACCTTC
CDR3: CASSLTPRTANYGYTF

V: TRBV6-1
D: NA
J: TRBJ2-7
size: NA
DNA: TGTGCCAGCAGTGAAGCTTGGGGGCAGTCCTACGAGCAGTACTTC
CDR3: CASSEAWGQSYEQYF

V: TRBV10-1
D: TRBD1
J: TRBJ1-6
size: NA
DNA: TGCGCCAGCAGTGAGTCTTGGACAGGGTGCTCACCCCTCCACTTT
CDR3: CASSESWTGCSPLHF

V: TRBV6-6
D: TRBD1
J: TRBJ1-5
size: NA
DNA: TGTGCCAGCAGGGGGACAGGGGCCAGCAATCAGCCCCAGCATTTT
CDR3: CASRGTGASNQPQHF

V: TRBV28
D: NA
J: TRBJ1-5
size: NA
DNA: TGTGCCAGCAGTTTTCCCAGGGCGGGCAATCAGCCCCAGCATTTT
CDR3: CASSFPRAGNQPQHF

V: TRBV6-5
D: NA
J: TRBJ2-7
size: NA
DNA: TGTGCCAGCAGTTACTCGTTCACCCGCCCCTACGAGCAGTACTTC
CDR3: CASSYSFTRPYEQYF

V: TRBV19
D: NA
J: TRBJ1-5
size: once
DNA: TGTGCCAGTACCCCGGCTTGGAATCAGCCCCAGCATTTT
CDR3: CASTPAWNQPQHF

V: TRBV19
D: TRBD1
J: TRBJ1-5
size: NA
DNA: TGTGCCAGTAGGGTGCGGACAGGCCCAATTAGCAATCAGCCCCAGCATTTT
CDR3: CASRVRTGPISNQPQHF

V: TRBV28
D: TRBD1
J: TRBJ1-1
size: NA
DNA: TGTGCCAGCAGCCATAGACAGGGGTTCGGGACTGAAGCTTTCTTT
CDR3: CASSHRQGFGTEAFF

V: TRBV28
D: TRBD1
J: TRBJ2-5
size: NA
DNA: TGTGCCAGCAGTCGGACAGGGGGTTTGGAGACCCAGTACTTC
CDR3: CASSRTGGLETQYF

V: TRBV28
D: TRBD2
J: TRBJ2-2
size: NA
DNA: TGTGCCAGCACCCACCGGGGGGGGGCCGGGGAGCTGTTTTTT
CDR3: CASTHRGGAGELFF

V: TRBV6-5
D: TRBD1
J: TRBJ1-2
size: NA
DNA: TGTGCCAGCACCCCCGGCAGGGGGTGGTGGTATGGCTACACCTTC
CDR3: CASTPGRGWWYGYTF

V: TRBV7-9
D: NA
J: TRBJ1-3
size: NA
DNA: TGTGCCAGCAGCTTAGGGGTCGGGAGCTCTGGAAACACCATATATTTT
CDR3: CASSLGVGSSGNTIYF

V: TRBV18
D: NA
J: TRBJ2-3
size: NA
DNA: TGTGCCAGCTCACCAGGTGGCACAGATACGCAGTATTTT
CDR3: CASSPGGTDTQYF

V: TRBV19
D: NA
J: TRBJ2-5
size: NA
DNA: TGTGCCAGTAGCAACGGGCCCCGGGGGACCCAGTACTTC
CDR3: CASSNGPRGTQYF

V: TRBV7-9
D: NA
J: TRBJ2-3
size: NA
DNA: TGTGCCAGCAGCACCACAACCCCTAGCACAGATACGCAGTATTTT
CDR3: CASSTTTPSTDTQYF

V: TRBV6-6
D: NA
J: TRBJ1-2
size: NA
DNA: TGTGCCAGCAGGTGGGGCGGCTACACCTTC
CDR3: CASRWGGYTF

V: TRBV30
D: NA
J: TRBJ1-2
size: NA
DNA: TGTGCCTGGAGGAGGGGTCCAGGGTCCAACTATGGCTACACCTTC
CDR3: CAWRRGPGSNYGYTF

V: TRBV5-1
D: NA
J: TRBJ1-2
size: NA
DNA: TGCGCCAGCAGCACACAACAGGGCGGCTATGGCTACACCTTC
CDR3: CASSTQQGGYGYTF

V: TRBV28
D: NA
J: TRBJ2-7
size: NA
DNA: TGTGCCAGCAGGGGGATGGGGGCCGAGCAGTACTTC
CDR3: CASRGMGAEQYF

V: TRBV6-5
D: NA
J: TRBJ2-7
size: NA
DNA: TGTGCCAGCAGTTACTCGAGTAGGTACGAGCAGTACTTC
CDR3: CASSYSSRYEQYF

V: TRBV5-6
D: NA
J: TRBJ2-7
size: NA
DNA: TGTGCCAGCAGCTTCCGGCAGTCCTACGAGCAGTACTTC
CDR3: CASSFRQSYEQYF

V: TRBV2
D: NA
J: TRBJ1-4
size: NA
DNA: TGTGCCAGCGGGAGGGGGACACCCACAACTAATGAAAAACTGTTTTTT
CDR3: CASGRGTPTTNEKLFF

V: TRBV10-3
D: NA
J: TRBJ1-1
size: NA
DNA: TGTGCCATCAGTGATGGGGGGACACGGGAAGCTTTCTTT
CDR3: CAISDGGTREAFF

V: TRBV7-3
D: NA
J: TRBJ2-7
size: NA
DNA: TGTGCCAGCAGCCCCCGGAGCAATTCCTACGAGCAGTACTTC
CDR3: CASSPRSNSYEQYF

V: TRBV2
D: NA
J: TRBJ1-1
size: NA
DNA: TGTGCCAGCAGTGTTGCGGGGAATGAAGCTTTCTTT
CDR3: CASSVAGNEAFF

V: TRBV4-3
D: NA
J: TRBJ2-5
size: once
DNA: TGCGCCAGCAGCCAAGATGGTGGTAGCCTACAAGAAGAGACCCAGTACTTC
CDR3: CASSQDGGSLQEETQYF

V: TRBV5-1
D: TRBD1
J: TRBJ2-3
size: NA
DNA: TGCGCCAGCTTGGAGTATGGCACAGGGGCGAGCTACACAGATACGCAGTATTTT
CDR3: CASLEYGTGASYTDTQYF

V: TRBV27
D: NA
J: TRBJ1-1
size: NA
DNA: TGTGCCAGCAGTGCGGGGACTGAAGCTTTCTTT
CDR3: CASSAGTEAFF

V: TRBV10-3
D: NA
J: TRBJ2-3
size: once
DNA: TGTGCCATCACCAACCGTCCGGGCGGCTCCACAGATACGCAGTATTTT
CDR3: CAITNRPGGSTDTQYF

V: TRBV28
D: TRBD2
J: TRBJ2-5
size: once
DNA: TGTGCCAGCGGCCTCTTTAGCGGGAGGGGCGAGACCCAGTACTTC
CDR3: CASGLFSGRGETQYF

V: TRBV14
D: NA
J: TRBJ1-3
size: NA
DNA: TGTGCCAGCAGCCTCGGGACATTCTCTGGAAACACCATATATTTT
CDR3: CASSLGTFSGNTIYF

V: TRBV27
D: TRBD1
J: TRBJ1-4
size: NA
DNA: TGTGCCAGCAGCTCACGCAGGACAGGGGCTGGGGAAAAACTGTTTTTT
CDR3: CASSSRRTGAGEKLFF

V: TRBV2
D: NA
J: TRBJ1-1
size: NA
DNA: TGTGCCAGCAGTGAAGCGGTGGCTTTCTTT
CDR3: CASSEAVAFF

V: TRBV2
D: NA
J: TRBJ2-3
size: NA
DNA: TGTGCCAGCAGTGCGCAGGGCACAGATACGCAGTATTTT
CDR3: CASSAQGTDTQYF

V: TRBV6-5
D: NA
J: TRBJ2-7
size: NA
DNA: TGTGCCAGCAGTCACGGAGGTTACGAGCAGTACTTC
CDR3: CASSHGGYEQYF

V: TRBV5-1
D: NA
J: TRBJ2-3
size: once
DNA: TGCGCCAGCAGCAGACTAGGGACAGTGGGCACAGATACGCAGTATTTT
CDR3: CASSRLGTVGTDTQYF

V: TRBV20-1
D: NA
J: TRBJ1-1
size: once
DNA: TGCACGGGCCTCATGAACACTGAAGCTTTCTTT
CDR3: CTGLMNTEAFF

V: TRBV10-2
D: NA
J: TRBJ2-7
size: NA
DNA: TGCGCCAGCACGGGTAGACTGGACTCCTACGAGCAGTACTTC
CDR3: CASTGRLDSYEQYF

V: TRBV4-1
D: TRBD2
J: TRBJ2-1
size: few
DNA: TGCGCCAGCAGCTGGGGGGGCTCCTACAATGAGCAGTTCTTC
CDR3: CASSWGGSYNEQFF

V: TRBV28
D: NA
J: TRBJ2-5
size: NA
DNA: TGTGCCAGCAGTTTGACCGCTAGCATGCAAGAGACCCAGTACTTC
CDR3: CASSLTASMQETQYF

V: TRBV21-1
D: NA
J: TRBJ2-5
size: NA
DNA: TGTGCCAGCAGCCCCCGGGACAGCTGGCTGTTCGTTAGTAGTTCGGAGACCCAGTACTTC
CDR3: CASSPRDSWLFVSSSETQYF

V: TRBV28
D: NA
J: TRBJ2-7
size: NA
DNA: TGTGCCACCCTCAGGAGGTGGGAGCAGTACTTC
CDR3: CATLRRWEQYF

V: TRBV7-2
D: TRBD1
J: TRBJ2-7
size: NA
DNA: TGTGCCAGCAGCTTACGGACAGGGGGGTACGAGCAGTACTTC
CDR3: CASSLRTGGYEQYF

V: TRBV6-5
D: NA
J: TRBJ1-5
size: few
DNA: TGTGCCAGCAGTGAATTGGTCGGGCAGCCCCAGCATTTT
CDR3: CASSELVGQPQHF

V: TRBV19
D: NA
J: TRBJ1-4
size: NA
DNA: TGTGCCAGTAGGCGGGACACCTCTAATGAAAAACTGTTTTTT
CDR3: CASRRDTSNEKLFF